A single sample gave rise to the 20 T cell receptor beta chains below, sequenced in a study of somatic mutations in cytotoxic T cells in rheumatoid arthritis. Some clones are missing from TCRdb's copy, which holds only in-frame ones; the method was immunoSEQ multiplex PCR. The sample has 20,000 to 25,000 clones, about four fifths seen once; the top ten hold 11%. What was sequenced was CD8+ T cells sorted from blood. The receptors were gathered from an adult with rheumatoid arthritis.

The chain couples TRBV5-1 to TRBJ1-4; 8 nucleotides match TRBD1. The CDR3 has 14 residues. The junction had 5 bases not matched to a gene; V was cut back by 2 bases and J by 8 bases. Germline lookup yields CDR1 SGHRS and CDR2 YFSETQ. The CDR3: CASSFRQGSEKLFF. Written as DNA, the CDR3 is TGCGCCAGCAGCTTCCGACAGGGGAGCGAAAAACTGTTTTTT.

This chain connects TRBV7-2 to TRBJ2-5; TRBD1 or TRBD2 may be the D gene (5 bases each). The CDR3 covers 17 residues. The V gene's germline CDR1 is SGHTA and CDR2 FQGNSA. V dropped 5 bases and J dropped 3 bases, with 22 bases sitting between them. The CDR3 loop reads CASSETPGPRAKETQYF. The CDR3 nucleotides are TGTGCCAGCAGCGAAACCCCGGGACCCAGGGCGAAAGAGACCCAGTACTTC.

This clone has only a few counts. The chain uses TRBV27 and TRBJ2-1; D not certain. The V end lost 1 base, the J end lost 2 bases, and 12 bases lay between the germline ends. The CDR3 length is 16 residues. CDR1 is MNHEY, CDR2 SMNVEV, per germline (reference sequence). In nucleotides, the CDR3 is TGTGCCAGCAGTTTATTGAGCTTCGCTGCCTACAATGAGCAGTTCTTC. Its protein is CASSLLSFAAYNEQFF.

The chain recombines TRBV27 with TRBJ2-3; D might be TRBD2 (6 bases). Germline loops: CDR1 MNHEY, CDR2 SMNVEV (reference sequence). V lost 3 bases to trimming and J lost 8 bases, with 15 bases between them. This CDR3 comprises 14 residues. CDR3 in DNA: TGTGCCAGCAGTTTCGGGACCGTGGGGGGTACGCAGTATTTT. This encodes CASSFGTVGGTQYF.

The chain recombines TRBV5-5 with TRBJ2-7; 7 bases are shared with TRBD2. This CDR3 contains 14 residues. The trim removed 0 bases at V and 3 bases at J, leaving 3 bases unmatched. Germline values: CDR1 SGHKS, CDR2 YYEKEE (reference sequence). The CDR3 here is CASSLAGGIYEQYF. CDR3 DNA sequence: TGTGCCAGCAGCTTGGCCGGGGGGATCTACGAGCAGTACTTC.

This chain connects TRBV4-1 to TRBJ1-1, with TRBD1 as a possible D gene (5 bases). Germline V gives CDR1 MGHRA, CDR2 YSYEKL. Trimming pared 1 base from V and 10 bases from J, leaving 16 bases between. This CDR3 is 14 amino acids long. CDR3 in amino acids: CASSQGGLLQAAFF. CDR3 nucleotides: TGCGCCAGCAGCCAAGGGGGACTGCTGCAGGCAGCTTTCTTT.

This chain links TRBV7-2 with TRBJ2-7; D is possibly TRBD2 (5 bases). CDR3 length equals 16 residues. V was clipped by 5 bases and J by 3 bases, with 20 bases between them. Germline assignment: CDR1 SGHTA and CDR2 FQGNSA. The DNA of the CDR3 is TGTGCCAGCAGCCCCCTTGGGCTGGACTGGGGCTACGAGCAGTACTTC. This encodes CASSPLGLDWGYEQYF. The full variable domain, its missing parts supplied by reference TRBV7-2 and TRBJ2-7, is GAGVSQSPSNKVTEKGKDVELRCDPISGHTALYWYRQSLGQGLEFLIYFQGNSAPDKSGLPSDRFSAERTGGSVSTLTIQRTQQEDSAVYLCASSPLGLDWGYEQYFGPGTRLTVT.

The chain uses TRBV9 and TRBJ2-3; 8 nucleotides match TRBD2. The CDR3 loop spans 16 amino acids. Germline V gives CDR1 SGDLS, CDR2 YYNGEE. The J segment lost 3 bases and the V segment lost 4 bases, leaving 10 bases of the junction unmatched. This CDR3 reads CASSPSGGGLTDTQYF. The CDR3 bases are TGTGCCAGCAGCCCTTCCGGGGGGGGCCTAACAGATACGCAGTATTTT.

This clone was observed a few times. This chain uses TRBV4-2 with TRBJ1-1, with 8 bases fitting TRBD1. CDR3 length: 14 residues. Germline values: CDR1 LGHNA, CDR2 YNFKEQ. The trim removed 4 bases at V and 4 bases at J, leaving 5 bases unmatched. In nucleotides, the CDR3 is TGTGCCAGCAGCCTTGGACAGGGCCCCACTGAAGCTTTCTTT. This codes for CASSLGQGPTEAFF.

The chain joins TRBV6-5 to TRBJ2-2; no definite D call. The CDR3 totals 13 residues. CDR1 and CDR2 from the germline V gene are MNHEY and SVGAGI. Trimming took off 0 bases at V and 4 bases at J, with 3 bases between the two ends. In nucleotides, the CDR3 is TGTGCCAGCAGTTACTCAGGCACCGGGGAGCTGTTTTTT. Protein product: CASSYSGTGELFF.

The chain employs TRBV2 and TRBJ2-1; 11 bases map to TRBD2. This CDR3 is 17 amino acids long. The trim removed 2 bases at V and 2 bases at J, leaving 5 bases unmatched. The germline CDR1 and CDR2 sequences are SNHLY and FYNNEI. CDR3 sequence reads: CASSENLAGGPYNEQFF. CDR3 DNA sequence: TGTGCCAGCAGTGAAAATCTAGCGGGAGGACCCTACAATGAGCAGTTCTTC.

The chain employs TRBV11-1 and TRBJ2-1; 12 nucleotides align to TRBD2. V shed 5 bases and J 6 bases; nucleotides not matched to a gene: 8. This CDR3 contains 16 residues. Germline lookup yields CDR1 SGHAT and CDR2 FQDESV (reference sequence). The CDR3 sequence is CASSPRLAGVGNEQFF. In DNA, the CDR3 is TGTGCCAGCAGCCCACGACTAGCGGGAGTTGGCAATGAGCAGTTCTTC.

This chain uses TRBV7-9 with TRBJ2-1; TRBD2 might be the D (5 bases). Trimming took 5 bases from V and 2 from J, leaving 16 bases between them. CDR3 size: 16 residues. The germline V gene encodes CDR1 SEHNR and CDR2 FQNEAQ (reference sequence). The CDR3 nucleotides are TGTGCCAGCAGCACCTCACTGCCTAGCCCCTACAATGAGCAGTTCTTC. Protein sequence: CASSTSLPSPYNEQFF. Looking up the rest from reference TRBV7-9 and TRBJ2-1 gives the full variable domain: DTGVSQNPRHKITKRGQNVTFRCDPISEHNRLYWYRQTLGQGPEFLTYFQNEAQLEKSRLLSDRFSAERPKGSFSTLEIQRTEQGDSAMYLCASSTSLPSPYNEQFFGPGTRLTVL.

V is TRBV9 and J is TRBJ2-7; perhaps TRBD1 as D (6 bases). There are 15 residues in the CDR3. Between the trimmed V and J ends, which lost 4 bases and 4 bases, there was a span of 18 bases. The germline V gene has CDR1 SGDLS and CDR2 YYNGEE. CDR3 bases: TGTGCCAGCAGCTGGGGTGGGCAGGGGCAATACGAGCAGTACTTC. Its protein is CASSWGGQGQYEQYF.

The genes are TRBV19 and TRBJ1-2; TRBD1 matches at 7 bases. Germline V gene sequence: CDR1 LNHDA, CDR2 SQIVND (reference sequence). The V segment lost 5 bases and the J segment 7 bases; nucleotides outside the gene matches: 7. This CDR3 is 13 amino acids long. CDR3 amino acids: CASSPGDSAGYTF. CDR3 sequence (DNA): TGTGCCAGTAGTCCTGGGGACAGTGCTGGCTACACCTTC.

This clone was counted a few times. The chain employs TRBV27 and TRBJ1-1; D is possibly TRBD1 (6 bases). The CDR3 consists of 14 residues. The V gene's germline CDR1 is MNHEY and CDR2 SMNVEV (reference sequence). Trimming cost V 6 bases and J 2 bases, with 13 bases left between them. Here the CDR3 reads CASRLSGANTEAFF. The CDR3 DNA reads as TGTGCCAGCAGACTTTCAGGGGCTAACACTGAAGCTTTCTTT.

The table lists this clone with a few counts. The genes are TRBV7-9 and TRBJ2-7; 7 bases fit TRBD1. The CDR3 covers 14 residues. Germline V gene lookup returns CDR1 SEHNR and CDR2 FQNEAQ (reference sequence). The junction had 6 bases not matched to a gene; V was cut back by 5 bases and J by 2 bases. In nucleotides, the CDR3 is TGTGCCAGCAGCCGGAGACAGGGTACCTACGAGCAGTACTTC. Translating it yields CASSRRQGTYEQYF.

The chain carries TRBV7-6 and TRBJ1-5, with D possibly TRBD1 on 5 matching bases. V dropped 5 bases and J dropped 2 bases, with 7 bases sitting between them. The CDR3 covers 13 residues. Per the germline V gene, CDR1 is SGHVS and CDR2 is FNYEAQ. The CDR3, as DNA: TGTGCCAGCAGCGCGACAGGCAATCAGCCCCAGCATTTT. This translates into CASSATGNQPQHF.

CDR3 protein: CASSPAATSYEQYF. CDR3 coding DNA: TGTGCCAGCAGCCCCGCAGCTACCTCCTACGAGCAGTACTTC. The gene calls are TRBV9 and TRBJ2-7, with D hard to call. Trimming stripped 4 bases from V and 0 bases from J, with 11 bases between. Looked up from germline, CDR1 is SGDLS and CDR2 is YYNGEE. The CDR3 is 14 residues long.

The chain has TRBV4-1 and TRBJ2-1; TRBD2 might be the D (5 bases). This CDR3 is built from 16 residues. Trimming took 1 base from V and 0 from J, leaving 10 bases between them. Germline V lookup: CDR1 MGHRA, CDR2 YSYEKL. The CDR3 sequence is CASSQGVAGSYNEQFF. The CDR3 DNA reads as TGCGCCAGCAGCCAAGGGGTGGCGGGCTCCTACAATGAGCAGTTCTTC.